This TCR beta chain was captured in a study of neurological immune-mediated disorders. The V gene's germline CDR1 is LGHDT and CDR2 YNNKEL (reference sequence). V lost 1 base to trimming and J lost 5 bases, with 17 bases between them. There are 16 residues in the CDR3. TCRdb recomputed calls from the 5' RACE reads with MiXCR, one row per CDR3 protein. The table records tens of thousands of distinct CDR3 sequences, roughly 15% of them present only once. This clonotype came up many times. The chain recombines TRBV3-1 with TRBJ1-1, with D possibly TRBD1 on 6 matching bases. The receptor's source is a woman aged 45-65 years in good health. Material for sequencing was PBMCs. DNA of the CDR3: TGTGCCAGCAGCCAAGGTACCGGGGGCGGTGGTACTGAAGCTTTCTTT. It is translated as CASSQGTGGGGTEAFF.